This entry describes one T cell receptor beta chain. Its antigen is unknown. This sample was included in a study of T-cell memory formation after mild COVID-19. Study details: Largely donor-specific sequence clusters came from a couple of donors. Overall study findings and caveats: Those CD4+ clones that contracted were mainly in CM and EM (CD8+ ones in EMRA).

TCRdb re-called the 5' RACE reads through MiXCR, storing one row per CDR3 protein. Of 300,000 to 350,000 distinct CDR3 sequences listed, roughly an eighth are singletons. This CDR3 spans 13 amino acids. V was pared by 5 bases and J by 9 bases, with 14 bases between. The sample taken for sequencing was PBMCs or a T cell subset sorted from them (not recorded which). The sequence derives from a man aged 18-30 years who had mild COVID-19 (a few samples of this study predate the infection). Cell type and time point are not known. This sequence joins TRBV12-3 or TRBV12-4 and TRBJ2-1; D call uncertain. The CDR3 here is CASSPPHSAEQFF. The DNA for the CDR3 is TGTGCCAGCAGTCCACCTCATAGTGCTGAGCAGTTCTTC.